This T cell receptor beta chain was obtained from a study of T-cell reconstitution after alpha-beta-depleted transplantation in children. Details on this clonotype: Its antigen is not known.

Points from the study as a whole: For some patients, TCRbeta diversity was high at day 60 because of recipient T cells and thymic progenitors that survived. The study reportedly traced alpha-beta T cells about two months after transplant to several hundred expanded graft clones. Once a year had passed after transplant, T-cell counts and diversity came mostly from newly produced T cells.

This CDR3 has 16 residues. Germline V gene sequence: CDR1 PRHDT, CDR2 FYEKMQ (reference sequence). V was pared by 2 bases and J by 1 base, with 14 bases between. Unique molecular identifiers were built into the TCRbeta library. One entry per CDR3 protein results from TCRdb running MiXCR on the PCR reads. The sample carries about 580,000 distinct CDR3 sequences, approximately 22% recorded once. This TCR was recovered from a boy younger than two who had a stem cell transplant for acute myeloid leukemia, so the T cells may come from the graft donor. V usage is TRBV13 and J usage is TRBJ1-1; D uncertain. The sequencing here drew on PBMCs, mostly from graft donor cells, taken 360 days after TCRalphabeta/CD19-depleted stem cell transplant. The chain's CDR3 is CASSLLSWDKNTEAFF. CDR3 coding DNA: TGTGCCAGCAGCTTATTAAGTTGGGATAAGAACACTGAAGCTTTCTTT.